This is a list of T cell receptor beta chains from one sample in a study of identical twins. One entry per CDR3 protein results from TCRdb running MiXCR on the 5' RACE reads. The table includes some 460,000 distinct CDR3 sequences, about 14% detected once. This sample also appeared in a second study, on yellow fever vaccine responses in identical twins.

The specimen sequenced was CD4+ T cells sorted from blood. The origin of the receptors is a woman younger than 35 in good health. Each CDR3 is given with its conserved first and last residue. A D gene is named only where the DNA matches it firmly. Only part of the rows carry a size: once, few, many, or a class if the clone is expanded.

d_gene	v_gene	abundance	len	j_gene	CDR3aa	CDR3nt
NA	TRBV3-1	few	13	TRBJ2-5	CASSHRGEETQYF	TGTGCCAGCAGCCATAGAGGGGAAGAGACCCAGTACTTC
TRBD1	TRBV7-7	few	13	TRBJ2-1	CASSPDRGYEQFF	TGTGCTAGCAGCCCAGACAGGGGCTATGAGCAGTTCTTC
NA	TRBV12-3/TRBV12-4	many	13	TRBJ1-1	CASSQKMNTEAFF	TGTGCCAGCAGCCAGAAGATGAACACTGAAGCTTTCTTT
NA	TRBV9	NA	15	TRBJ1-2	CASSVEWDGSYGYTF	TGTGCCAGCAGCGTAGAGTGGGACGGGAGCTATGGCTACACCTTC
TRBD1	TRBV5-1	many	15	TRBJ2-1	CASSTLRQGRNEQFF	TGCGCCAGCAGCACTCTCCGACAGGGGAGGAATGAGCAGTTCTTC
NA	TRBV18	NA	17	TRBJ2-1	CASSPPAGQDSYNEQFF	TGTGCCAGCTCACCACCTGCGGGCCAGGATTCCTACAATGAGCAGTTCTTC
NA	TRBV24-1	few	15	TRBJ2-4	CATSATAEAKNIQYF	TGTGCCACCAGTGCTACGGCCGAAGCCAAAAACATTCAGTACTTC
NA	TRBV30	few	15	TRBJ2-2	CAWRMEGANTGELFF	TGTGCCTGGCGAATGGAGGGGGCCAACACCGGGGAGCTGTTTTTT
NA	TRBV18	NA	15	TRBJ2-3	CASSPLSAGTDTQYF	TGTGCCAGCTCACCACTAAGTGCGGGGACAGATACGCAGTATTTT
NA	TRBV28	few	16	TRBJ1-4	CASRPPVRNSNEKLFF	TGTGCCAGCAGGCCCCCGGTCAGGAACTCTAATGAAAAACTGTTTTTT
NA	TRBV6-2/TRBV6-3	NA	11	TRBJ2-7	CASSILSEQYF	TGTGCCAGCAGTATTCTTAGCGAGCAGTACTTC
NA	TRBV28	few	13	TRBJ2-4	CASSGPLQNIQYF	TGTGCCAGCAGTGGCCCTCTCCAAAACATTCAGTACTTC
TRBD2	TRBV12-3/TRBV12-4	NA	17	TRBJ2-1	CASSSGLAGAAWNEQFF	TGTGCCAGCAGTTCCGGACTAGCGGGAGCGGCGTGGAATGAGCAGTTCTTC
NA	TRBV29-1	few	12	TRBJ2-1	CSGRESGDEQFF	TGCAGCGGGAGGGAGTCAGGGGATGAGCAGTTCTTC
NA	TRBV7-2	few	17	TRBJ2-2	CASSPPRMSRGTGELFF	TGTGCCAGCAGCCCACCCCGGATGTCCCGCGGCACCGGGGAGCTGTTTTTT
NA	TRBV6-6	few	13	TRBJ1-1	CASSLLGVTEAFF	TGTGCCAGCAGCCTATTGGGGGTCACTGAAGCTTTCTTT
NA	TRBV27	many	14	TRBJ1-3	CASSLTESGNTIYF	TGTGCCAGCAGTTTGACGGAATCTGGAAACACCATATATTTT